This T cell receptor (beta chain) came from a study of blood T cell repertoires in COVID-19. CDR1 is SEHNR and CDR2 is FQNEAQ in the germline V gene (reference sequence). There are 15 residues in the CDR3. Trimming removed 5 bases at V and 8 bases at J, with 18 bases between. TCRdb keeps only in-frame clones here, not all; method: immunoSEQ multiplex PCR. The sample yields fewer than 250,000 clones, 83% seen once. J is TRBJ1-4 and V is TRBV7-9; D perhaps matches TRBD1 (6 bases). The receptor's source is a human donor in a cohort sampled during active COVID-19. The sample was peripheral blood. In DNA, the CDR3 is TGTGCCAGCAGCCCTGGGTGGGGGCTAGAGGAAAAACTGTTTTTT. This gives the protein CASSPGWGLEEKLFF.